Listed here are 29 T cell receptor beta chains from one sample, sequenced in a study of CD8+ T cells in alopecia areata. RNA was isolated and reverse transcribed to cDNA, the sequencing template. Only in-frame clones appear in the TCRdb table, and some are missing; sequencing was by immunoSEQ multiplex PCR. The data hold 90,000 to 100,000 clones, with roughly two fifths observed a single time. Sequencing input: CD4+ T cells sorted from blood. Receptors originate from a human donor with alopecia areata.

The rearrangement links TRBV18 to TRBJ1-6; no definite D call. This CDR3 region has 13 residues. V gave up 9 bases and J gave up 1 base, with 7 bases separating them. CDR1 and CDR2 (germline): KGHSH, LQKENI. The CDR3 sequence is CASSGSYNSPLHF. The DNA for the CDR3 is TGTGCCAGTTCGGGTTCCTATAATTCACCCCTCCACTTT. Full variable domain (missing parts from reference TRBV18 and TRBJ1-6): NAGVMQNPRHLVRRRGQEARLRCSPMKGHSHVYWYRQLPEEGLKFMVYLQKENIIDESGMPKERFSAEFPKEGPSILRIQQVVRGDSAAYFCASSGSYNSPLHFGNGTRLTVT.

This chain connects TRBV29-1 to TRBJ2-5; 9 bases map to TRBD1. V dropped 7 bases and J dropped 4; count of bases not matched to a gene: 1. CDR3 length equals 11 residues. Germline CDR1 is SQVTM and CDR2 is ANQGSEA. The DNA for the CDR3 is TGCAGCGGACAGGGGGGAGAGACCCAGTACTTC. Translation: CSGQGGETQYF.

CDR3 sequence (DNA): TGTGCCAGCAGCTTAGGGGTCTACGAGCAGTACTTC. Its protein product is CASSLGVYEQYF. This chain joins TRBV11-2 and TRBJ2-7, with D uncertain. Trimming removed 1 base at V and 3 bases at J, with 4 bases between. The CDR3 has 12 amino acids. CDR1 SGHAT and CDR2 FQNNGV come from the germline V gene.

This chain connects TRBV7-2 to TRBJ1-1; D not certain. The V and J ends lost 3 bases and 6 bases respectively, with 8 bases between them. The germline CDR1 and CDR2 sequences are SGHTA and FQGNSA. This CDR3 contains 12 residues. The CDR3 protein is CASSLTWAEAFF. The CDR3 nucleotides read TGTGCCAGCAGCTTGACATGGGCTGAAGCTTTCTTT. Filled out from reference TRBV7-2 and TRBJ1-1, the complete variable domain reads GAGVSQSPSNKVTEKGKDVELRCDPISGHTALYWYRQSLGQGLEFLIYFQGNSAPDKSGLPSDRFSAERTGGSVSTLTIQRTQQEDSAVYLCASSLTWAEAFFGQGTRLTVV.

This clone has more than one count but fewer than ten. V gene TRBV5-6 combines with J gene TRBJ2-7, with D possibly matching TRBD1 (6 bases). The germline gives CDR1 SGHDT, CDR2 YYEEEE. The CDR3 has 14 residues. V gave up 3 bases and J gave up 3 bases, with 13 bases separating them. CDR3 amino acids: CASSSIRDNYEQYF. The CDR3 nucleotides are TGTGCCAGCAGCTCAATCCGGGACAACTACGAGCAGTACTTC.

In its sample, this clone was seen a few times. The CDR3 reads CASSLDGGYNEQFF. CDR3 bases: TGTGCCAGCAGCTTAGATGGGGGCTACAATGAGCAGTTCTTC. This sequence joins TRBV7-9 and TRBJ2-1; either TRBD1 or TRBD2 may fit D (5 bases each). Looked up from germline, CDR1 is SEHNR and CDR2 is FQNEAQ (reference sequence). This CDR3 has 14 residues. V lost 1 base and J lost 3, with 7 bases in between.

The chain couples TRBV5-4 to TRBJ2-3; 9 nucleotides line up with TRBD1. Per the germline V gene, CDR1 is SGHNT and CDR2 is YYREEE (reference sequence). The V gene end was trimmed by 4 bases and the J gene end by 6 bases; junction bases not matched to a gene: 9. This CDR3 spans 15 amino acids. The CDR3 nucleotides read TGTGCCAGCAGCACGGGACAGGGTGTGGGTGATACGCAGTATTTT. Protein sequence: CASSTGQGVGDTQYF.

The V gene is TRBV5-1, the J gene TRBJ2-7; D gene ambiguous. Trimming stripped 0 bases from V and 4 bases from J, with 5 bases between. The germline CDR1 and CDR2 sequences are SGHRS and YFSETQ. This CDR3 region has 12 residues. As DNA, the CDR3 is TGCGCCAGCAGCTTGGAACTATACGAGCAGTACTTC. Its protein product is CASSLELYEQYF. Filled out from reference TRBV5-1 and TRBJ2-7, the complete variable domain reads KAGVTQTPRYLIKTRGQQVTLSCSPISGHRSVSWYQQTPGQGLQFLFEYFSETQRNKGNFPGRFSGRQFSNSRSEMNVSTLELGDSALYLCASSLELYEQYFGPGTRLTVT.

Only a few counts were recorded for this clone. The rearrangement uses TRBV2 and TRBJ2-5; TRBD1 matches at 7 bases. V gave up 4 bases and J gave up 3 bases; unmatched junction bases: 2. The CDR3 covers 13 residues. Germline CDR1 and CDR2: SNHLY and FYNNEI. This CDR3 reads CASSGDSEETQYF. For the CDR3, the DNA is TGTGCCAGCAGTGGGGACAGTGAAGAGACCCAGTACTTC.

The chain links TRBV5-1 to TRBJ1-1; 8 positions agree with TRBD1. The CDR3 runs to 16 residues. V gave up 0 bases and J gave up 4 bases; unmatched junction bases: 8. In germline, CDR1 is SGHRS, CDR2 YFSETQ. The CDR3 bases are TGCGCCAGCAGCTTGGCGGCAGGGGGCCCGGGCACTGAAGCTTTCTTT. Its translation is CASSLAAGGPGTEAFF.

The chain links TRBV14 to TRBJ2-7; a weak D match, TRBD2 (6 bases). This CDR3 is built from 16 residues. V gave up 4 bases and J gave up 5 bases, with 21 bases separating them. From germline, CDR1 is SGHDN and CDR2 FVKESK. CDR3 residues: CASSPRHREYGHEQYF. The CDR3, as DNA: TGTGCCAGCAGCCCAAGACACCGGGAGTACGGGCACGAGCAGTACTTC.

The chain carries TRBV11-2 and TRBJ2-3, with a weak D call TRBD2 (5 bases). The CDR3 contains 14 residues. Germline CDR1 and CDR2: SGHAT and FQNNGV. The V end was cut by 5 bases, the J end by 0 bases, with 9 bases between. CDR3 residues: CASSPGVSTDTQYF. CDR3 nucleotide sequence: TGTGCCAGCAGCCCCGGGGTCAGCACAGATACGCAGTATTTT.

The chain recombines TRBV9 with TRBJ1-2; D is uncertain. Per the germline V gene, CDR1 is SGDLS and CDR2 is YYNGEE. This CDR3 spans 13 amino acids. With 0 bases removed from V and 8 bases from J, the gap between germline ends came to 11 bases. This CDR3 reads CASSVVAGRGYTF. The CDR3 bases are TGTGCCAGCAGCGTAGTGGCAGGACGGGGCTACACCTTC. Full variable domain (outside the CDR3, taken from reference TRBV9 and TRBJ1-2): DSGVTQTPKHLITATGQRVTLRCSPRSGDLSVYWYQQSLDQGLQFLIQYYNGEERAKGNILERFSAQQFPDLHSELNLSSLELGDSALYFCASSVVAGRGYTFGSGTRLTVV.

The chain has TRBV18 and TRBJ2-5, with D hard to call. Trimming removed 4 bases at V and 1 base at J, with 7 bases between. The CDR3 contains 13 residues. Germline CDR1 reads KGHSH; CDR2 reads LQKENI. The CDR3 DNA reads TGTGCCAGCTCACGACAAACCCAAGAGACCCAGTACTTC. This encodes CASSRQTQETQYF.

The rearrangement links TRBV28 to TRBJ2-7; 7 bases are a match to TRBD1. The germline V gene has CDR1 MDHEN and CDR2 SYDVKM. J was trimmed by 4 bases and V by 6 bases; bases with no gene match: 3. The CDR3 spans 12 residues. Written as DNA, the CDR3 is TGTGCCAGCAGATCAGGGGGTTACGAGCAGTACTTC. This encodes CASRSGGYEQYF.

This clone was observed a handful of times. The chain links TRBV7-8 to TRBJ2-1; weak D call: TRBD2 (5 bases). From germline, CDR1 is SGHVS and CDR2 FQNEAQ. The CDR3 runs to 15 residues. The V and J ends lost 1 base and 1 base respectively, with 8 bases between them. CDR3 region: CASSLGTRSYNEQFF. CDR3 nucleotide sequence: TGTGCCAGCAGCTTAGGGACTCGGTCCTACAATGAGCAGTTCTTC.

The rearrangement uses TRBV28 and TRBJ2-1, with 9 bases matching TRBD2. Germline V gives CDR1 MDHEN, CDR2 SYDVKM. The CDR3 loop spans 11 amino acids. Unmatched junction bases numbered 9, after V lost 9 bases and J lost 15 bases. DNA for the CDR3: TGTGCCAGTCAGAGTAGCGGGAGCGTGTTCTTC. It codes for CASQSSGSVFF.

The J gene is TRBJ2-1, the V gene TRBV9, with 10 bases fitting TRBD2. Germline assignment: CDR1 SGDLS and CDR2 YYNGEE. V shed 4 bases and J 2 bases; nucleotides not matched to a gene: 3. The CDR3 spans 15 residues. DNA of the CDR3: TGTGCCAGCAGCCAAGCGGGGGGGCCCTACAATGAGCAGTTCTTC. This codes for CASSQAGGPYNEQFF. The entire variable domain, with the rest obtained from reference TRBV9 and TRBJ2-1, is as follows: DSGVTQTPKHLITATGQRVTLRCSPRSGDLSVYWYQQSLDQGLQFLIQYYNGEERAKGNILERFSAQQFPDLHSELNLSSLELGDSALYFCASSQAGGPYNEQFFGPGTRLTVL.

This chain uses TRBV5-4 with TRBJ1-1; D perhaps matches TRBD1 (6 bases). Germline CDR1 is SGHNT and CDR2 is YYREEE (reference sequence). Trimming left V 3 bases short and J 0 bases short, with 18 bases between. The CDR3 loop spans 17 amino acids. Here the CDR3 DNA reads TGTGCCAGCAGCTCAGGGGTGGGACCACGGATGAACACTGAAGCTTTCTTT. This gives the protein CASSSGVGPRMNTEAFF.

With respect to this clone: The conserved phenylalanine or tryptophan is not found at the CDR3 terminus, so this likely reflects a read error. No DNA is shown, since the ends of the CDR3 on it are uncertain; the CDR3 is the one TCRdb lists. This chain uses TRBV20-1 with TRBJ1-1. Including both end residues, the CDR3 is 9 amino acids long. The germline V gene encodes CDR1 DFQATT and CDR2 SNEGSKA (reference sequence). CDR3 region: CSARSAALG.

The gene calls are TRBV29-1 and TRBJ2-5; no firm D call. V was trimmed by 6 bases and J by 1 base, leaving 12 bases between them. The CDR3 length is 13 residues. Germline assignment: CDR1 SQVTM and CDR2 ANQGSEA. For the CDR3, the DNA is TGCAGCGTAAGATCCAGGTTCCAAGAGACCCAGTACTTC. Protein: CSVRSRFQETQYF.

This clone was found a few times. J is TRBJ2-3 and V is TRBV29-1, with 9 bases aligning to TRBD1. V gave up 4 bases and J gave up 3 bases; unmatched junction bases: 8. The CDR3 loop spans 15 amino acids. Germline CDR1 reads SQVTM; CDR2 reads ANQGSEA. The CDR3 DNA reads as TGCAGCGTTGGACGGGGACAGGGAGGAACAGATACGCAGTATTTT. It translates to CSVGRGQGGTDTQYF.

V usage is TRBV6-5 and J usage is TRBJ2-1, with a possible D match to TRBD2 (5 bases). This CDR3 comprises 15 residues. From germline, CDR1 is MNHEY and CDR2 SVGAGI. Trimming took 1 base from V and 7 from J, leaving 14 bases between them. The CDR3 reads CASSYLGSGENEQFF. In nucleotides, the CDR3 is TGTGCCAGCAGTTACTTGGGGAGTGGGGAAAATGAGCAGTTCTTC.

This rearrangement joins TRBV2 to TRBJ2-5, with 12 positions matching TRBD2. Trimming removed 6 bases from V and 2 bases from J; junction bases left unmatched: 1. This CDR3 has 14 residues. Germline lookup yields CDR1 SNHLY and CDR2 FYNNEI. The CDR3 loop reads CASRGTSGQETQYF. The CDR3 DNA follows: TGTGCCAGCAGGGGGACTAGCGGGCAAGAGACCCAGTACTTC.

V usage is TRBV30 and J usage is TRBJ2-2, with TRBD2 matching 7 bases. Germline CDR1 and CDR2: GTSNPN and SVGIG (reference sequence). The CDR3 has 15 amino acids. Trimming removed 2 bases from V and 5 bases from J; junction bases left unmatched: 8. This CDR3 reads CAWSTTGLGTGELFF. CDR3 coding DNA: TGTGCCTGGAGTACAACCGGACTAGGGACCGGGGAGCTGTTTTTT. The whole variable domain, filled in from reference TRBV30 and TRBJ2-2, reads SQTIHQWPATLVQPVGSPLSLECTVEGTSNPNLYWYRQAAGRGLQLLFYSVGIGQISSEVPQNLSASRPQDRQFILSSKKLLLSDSGFYLCAWSTTGLGTGELFFGEGSRLTVL.

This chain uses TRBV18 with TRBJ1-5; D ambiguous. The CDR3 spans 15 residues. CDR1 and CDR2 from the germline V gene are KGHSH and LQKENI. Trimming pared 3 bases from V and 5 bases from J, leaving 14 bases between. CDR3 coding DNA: TGTGCCAGCTCACCGACGACTGCCGGTTATCAGCCCCAGCATTTT. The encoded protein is CASSPTTAGYQPQHF.

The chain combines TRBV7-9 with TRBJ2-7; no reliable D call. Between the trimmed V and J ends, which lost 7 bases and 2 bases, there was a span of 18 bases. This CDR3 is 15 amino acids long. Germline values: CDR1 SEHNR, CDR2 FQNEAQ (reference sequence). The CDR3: CASTTESYRPYEQYF. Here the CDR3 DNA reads TGTGCCAGCACCACGGAGTCCTATCGACCCTACGAGCAGTACTTC.

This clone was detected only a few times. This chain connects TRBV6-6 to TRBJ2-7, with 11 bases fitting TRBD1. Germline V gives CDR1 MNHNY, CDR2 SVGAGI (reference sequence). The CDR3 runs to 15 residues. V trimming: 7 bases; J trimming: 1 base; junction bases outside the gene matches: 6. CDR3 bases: TGTGCCAGCAAGGGACAGGGGGGCAAGTCCTACGAGCAGTACTTC. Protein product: CASKGQGGKSYEQYF.

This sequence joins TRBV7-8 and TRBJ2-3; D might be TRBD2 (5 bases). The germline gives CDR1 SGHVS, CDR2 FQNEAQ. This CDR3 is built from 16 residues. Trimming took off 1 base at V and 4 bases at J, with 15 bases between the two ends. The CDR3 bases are TGTGCCAGCAGCTTAGAGGGCTTCGGGGTAGCAGATACGCAGTATTTT. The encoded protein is CASSLEGFGVADTQYF.